One and the same sample provided the 9 T cell receptor beta chains below, sequenced in a study of T cells in Graves' hyperthyroidism and ophthalmopathy. The TCR beta CDR3 regions underwent amplification using RNA transcripts as the source. HTBI primers were employed in a first-round RT-PCR of the TCR CDR3. MiXCR was run by TCRdb on the multiplex PCR reads, yielding one entry per CDR3 protein. Of 500,000 to 600,000 distinct CDR3 sequences listed, 46% were seen once; the top ten hold roughly 45%. Sequencing input: peripheral blood or thyroid tissue (not recorded which). The receptors were sampled from an adult woman with Graves' disease, either hyperthyroidism or ophthalmopathy (not recorded which).

This clonotype was detected ten times or more. The chain uses TRBV7-2 and TRBJ1-6; no firm D call. Germline CDR1 reads SGHTA; CDR2 reads FQGNSA. This CDR3 region has 14 residues. The V end was cut by 1 base, the J end by 5 bases, with 6 bases between. The CDR3 spells CASSLDRHNSPLHF. Here the CDR3 DNA reads TGTGCCAGCAGCTTAGACCGTCATAATTCACCCCTCCACTTT.

The J gene is TRBJ1-6, the V gene TRBV5-1; a possible D gene is TRBD1 (5 bases). Germline CDR1 reads SGHRS; CDR2 reads YFSETQ. Trimming took off 4 bases at V and 8 bases at J, with 13 bases between the two ends. The length of the CDR3 is 14 residues. In DNA, the CDR3 is TGCGCCAGCAGCCCGGGACTCTTCGATTCACCCCTCCACTTT. This encodes CASSPGLFDSPLHF. Combining the CDR3 with reference TRBV5-1 and TRBJ1-6 gives the whole variable domain KAGVTQTPRYLIKTRGQQVTLSCSPISGHRSVSWYQQTPGQGLQFLFEYFSETQRNKGNFPGRFSGRQFSNSRSEMNVSTLELGDSALYLCASSPGLFDSPLHFGNGTRLTVT.

This clonotype showed up many times. The chain has TRBV29-1 and TRBJ1-3; D not certain. Deletions cut 4 bases from V and 9 bases from J, with 13 bases between. Germline V lookup: CDR1 SQVTM, CDR2 ANQGSEA. The CDR3 runs to 12 residues. CDR3 DNA: TGCAGCGTTGGTCACCCAGTGGGCACCATATATTTT. Its translation: CSVGHPVGTIYF.

This clonotype was seen a few times. The junction shows a germline mismatch at one end, possibly a read error. The genes are TRBV7-8 and TRBJ1-5, with D hard to call. The CDR3 has 14 residues. Germline CDR1 SGHVS, CDR2 FQNEAQ. The CDR3 reads CASSQGLKDQPQHF. CDR3 coding DNA: TGCGCCAGCAGCCAAGGGCTGAAAGATCAGCCCCAGCATTTT.

The chain carries TRBV19 and TRBJ2-5; the D gene could be TRBD1 or TRBD2 (5 bases each). This CDR3 region has 17 residues. In germline, CDR1 is LNHDA, CDR2 SQIVND (reference sequence). The ends were cut back, 3 bases at V and 2 bases at J, with 19 bases in the middle. CDR3 region: CASSIRQGAPRQETQYF. In DNA, the CDR3 is TGTGCCAGTAGTATCCGGCAGGGAGCCCCTCGACAAGAGACCCAGTACTTC.

The chain has TRBV7-9 and TRBJ2-2; D call uncertain. Germline assignment: CDR1 SEHNR and CDR2 FQNEAQ (reference sequence). CDR3 size: 15 residues. Trimming left V 5 bases short and J 7 bases short, with 17 bases between. The CDR3 coding sequence is TGTGCCAGCAGCGGACCCCTAATAGGTGGCGGGGAGCTGTTTTTT. Amino acids: CASSGPLIGGGELFF.

Turning to this clonotype: A much larger clonotype is one base distant, so this may be a read error. CDR3 in amino acids: CASSSGYLGPKETQYF. CDR3 sequence (DNA): TGTGCCAGCAGCTCGGGCTACCTGGGGCCAAAAGAGACCCAGTACTTC. The chain joins TRBV11-1 to TRBJ2-5, with D perhaps TRBD1 (5 bases). This CDR3 is 16 amino acids long. V was cut by 4 bases and J by 3 bases, with 18 bases left in between. Germline loops: CDR1 SGHAT, CDR2 FQDESV (reference sequence).

This clonotype showed up many times. The chain joins TRBV2 to TRBJ1-2; D perhaps matches TRBD1 (6 bases). Trimming pared 7 bases from V and 1 base from J, leaving 19 bases between. This CDR3 comprises 16 residues. From germline, CDR1 is SNHLY and CDR2 FYNNEI. The DNA for the CDR3 is TGTGCCAGCATTCATGGGGTACAGGGTTATAACTATGGCTACACCTTC. Its protein product is CASIHGVQGYNYGYTF.

This clonotype occurred many times. The chain employs TRBV5-1 and TRBJ2-3; D is uncertain. Per germline, CDR1 SGHRS and CDR2 YFSETQ. The CDR3 totals 13 residues. The V gene lost 1 base and the J gene lost 1 base, with 4 bases spanning the gap. In DNA, the CDR3 is TGCGCCAGCAGCTTGTTCGGCACAGATACGCAGTATTTT. The encoded protein is CASSLFGTDTQYF.